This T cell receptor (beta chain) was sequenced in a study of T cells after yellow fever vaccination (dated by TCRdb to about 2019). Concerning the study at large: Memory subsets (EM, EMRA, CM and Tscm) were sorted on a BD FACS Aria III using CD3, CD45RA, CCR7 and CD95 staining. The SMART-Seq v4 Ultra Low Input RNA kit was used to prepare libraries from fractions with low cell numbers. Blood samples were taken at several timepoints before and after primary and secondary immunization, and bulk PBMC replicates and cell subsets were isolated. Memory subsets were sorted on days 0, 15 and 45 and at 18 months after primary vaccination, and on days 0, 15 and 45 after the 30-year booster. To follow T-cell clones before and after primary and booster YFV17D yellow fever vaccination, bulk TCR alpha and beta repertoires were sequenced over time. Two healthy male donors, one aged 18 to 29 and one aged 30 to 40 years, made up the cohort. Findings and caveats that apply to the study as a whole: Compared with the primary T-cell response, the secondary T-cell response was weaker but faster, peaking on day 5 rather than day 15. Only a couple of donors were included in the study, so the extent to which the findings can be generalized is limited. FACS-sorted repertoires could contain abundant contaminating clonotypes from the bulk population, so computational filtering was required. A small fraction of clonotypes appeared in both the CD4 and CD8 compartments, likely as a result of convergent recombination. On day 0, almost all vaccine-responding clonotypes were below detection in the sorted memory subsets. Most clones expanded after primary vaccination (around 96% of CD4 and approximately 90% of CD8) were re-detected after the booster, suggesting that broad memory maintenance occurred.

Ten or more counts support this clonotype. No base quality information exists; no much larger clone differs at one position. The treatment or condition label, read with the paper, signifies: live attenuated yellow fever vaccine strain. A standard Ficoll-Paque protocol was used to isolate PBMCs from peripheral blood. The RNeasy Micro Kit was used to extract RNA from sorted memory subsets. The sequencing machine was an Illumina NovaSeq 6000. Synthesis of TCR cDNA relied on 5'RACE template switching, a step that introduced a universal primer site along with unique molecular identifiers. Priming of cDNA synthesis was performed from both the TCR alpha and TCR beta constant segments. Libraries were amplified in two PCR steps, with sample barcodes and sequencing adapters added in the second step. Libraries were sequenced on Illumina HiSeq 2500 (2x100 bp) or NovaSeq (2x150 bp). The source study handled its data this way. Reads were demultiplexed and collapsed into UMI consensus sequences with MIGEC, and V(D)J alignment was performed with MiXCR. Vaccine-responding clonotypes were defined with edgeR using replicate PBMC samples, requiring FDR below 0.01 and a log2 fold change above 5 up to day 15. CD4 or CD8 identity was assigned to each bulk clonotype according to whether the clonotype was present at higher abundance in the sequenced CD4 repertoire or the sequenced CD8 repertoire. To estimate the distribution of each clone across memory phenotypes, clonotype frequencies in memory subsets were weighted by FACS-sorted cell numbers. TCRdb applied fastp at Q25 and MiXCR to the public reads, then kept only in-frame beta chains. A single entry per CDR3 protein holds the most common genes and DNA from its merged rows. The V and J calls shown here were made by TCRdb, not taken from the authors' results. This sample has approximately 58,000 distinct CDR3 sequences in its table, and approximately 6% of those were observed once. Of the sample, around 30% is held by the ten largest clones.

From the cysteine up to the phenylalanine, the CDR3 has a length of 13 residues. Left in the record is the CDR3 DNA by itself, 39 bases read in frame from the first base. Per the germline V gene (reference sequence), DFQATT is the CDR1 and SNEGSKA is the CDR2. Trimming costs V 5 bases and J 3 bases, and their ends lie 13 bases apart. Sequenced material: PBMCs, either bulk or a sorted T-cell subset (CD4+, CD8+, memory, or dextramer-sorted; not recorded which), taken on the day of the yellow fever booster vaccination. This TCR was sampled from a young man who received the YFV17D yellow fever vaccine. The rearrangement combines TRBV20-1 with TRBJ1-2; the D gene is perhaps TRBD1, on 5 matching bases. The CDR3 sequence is CSALRSRDYGYTF. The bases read TGCAGTGCTCTTAGGTCCAGGGACTATGGCTACACCTTC.